Below, 11 T cell receptor beta chains from the same sample are listed, as sequenced in a study of blood T cell repertoires in COVID-19. Produced via immunoSEQ multiplex PCR; TCRdb's table is partial and in-frame only. The data hold 100,000 to 120,000 clones, with approximately 81% observed a single time. The specimen sequenced was peripheral blood. Every receptor here comes from a man at least 80 years old with acute or convalescent COVID-19.

The chain recombines TRBV5-1 with TRBJ2-2; 10 positions match TRBD2. With V trimmed by 3 bases and J by 4 bases, 12 bases remained unmatched. The CDR3 loop spans 18 amino acids. Per the germline V gene, CDR1 is SGHRS and CDR2 is YFSETQ. CDR3 bases: TGCGCCAGCAGCTCCGCGATGGGGACTAGCGTCAGCACCGGGGAGCTGTTTTTT. Amino acid sequence: CASSSAMGTSVSTGELFF.

This clone was observed a single time. The J gene is TRBJ1-5, the V gene TRBV5-6; no firm D call. Per germline, CDR1 SGHDT and CDR2 YYEEEE. This CDR3 region has 15 residues. Trimming removed 4 bases at V and 6 bases at J, with 17 bases between. The CDR3 sequence: CASSTRTGGAQPQHF. CDR3 coding DNA: TGTGCCAGCAGCACTCGGACGGGAGGAGCTCAGCCCCAGCATTTT.

The rearrangement uses TRBV7-2 and TRBJ2-7; 12 bases agree with TRBD1. Unmatched junction bases numbered 9, after V lost 5 bases and J lost 4 bases. The CDR3 length is 16 residues. CDR1 and CDR2 from the germline V gene are SGHTA and FQGNSA. This chain's CDR3 is CASSPPPGQGAYEQYF. CDR3 sequence (DNA): TGTGCCAGCAGCCCCCCCCCGGGACAGGGGGCTTACGAGCAGTACTTC.

J is TRBJ2-1 and V is TRBV7-3; 11 positions match TRBD2. V shed 4 bases and J 9 bases; nucleotides not matched to a gene: 8. Germline assignment: CDR1 SGHTA and CDR2 FQGTGA. The CDR3 covers 15 residues. The CDR3 DNA is TGTGCCAGCAGCTCTCAACTAGCGGGAGTCAGTGAGCAGTTCTTC. It specifies CASSSQLAGVSEQFF.

V gene TRBV28 combines with J gene TRBJ2-3, with unresolved D. Trimming left V 8 bases short and J 1 base short, with 13 bases between. Per the germline V gene, CDR1 is MDHEN and CDR2 is SYDVKM. The CDR3 covers 14 residues. The CDR3: CASFERGGTDTQYF. For the CDR3, the DNA is TGTGCCAGCTTCGAGCGAGGAGGCACAGATACGCAGTATTTT.

The J gene is TRBJ1-4, the V gene TRBV20-1; no reliable D call. The CDR3 loop spans 13 amino acids. V lost 3 bases to trimming and J lost 8 bases, with 13 bases between them. Germline loops: CDR1 DFQATT, CDR2 SNEGSKA (reference sequence). CDR3 nucleotides: TGCAGTGCTAGTGGCGGGATAGGAGAAAAACTGTTTTTT. This gives the protein CSASGGIGEKLFF.

V is TRBV7-9 and J is TRBJ1-6, with D perhaps matching TRBD1 (6 bases). Trimming left V 1 base short and J 10 bases short, with 20 bases between. The CDR3 contains 17 residues. The germline gives CDR1 SEHNR, CDR2 FQNEAQ (reference sequence). This CDR3 reads CASSLGQGHPLGSPLHF. The CDR3 DNA sequence: TGTGCCAGCAGCTTAGGTCAGGGGCACCCTTTAGGGTCACCCCTCCACTTT. Supplemented by reference TRBV7-9 and TRBJ1-6, the full variable domain reads DTGVSQNPRHKITKRGQNVTFRCDPISEHNRLYWYRQTLGQGPEFLTYFQNEAQLEKSRLLSDRFSAERPKGSFSTLEIQRTEQGDSAMYLCASSLGQGHPLGSPLHFGNGTRLTVT.

The V and J genes are TRBV7-9 and TRBJ2-1; D remains ambiguous. Trimming cost V 5 bases and J 0 bases, with 14 bases left between them. CDR3 length: 16 amino acids. Germline loops: CDR1 SEHNR, CDR2 FQNEAQ (reference sequence). The CDR3 here is CASSPPPVSSYNEQFF. In DNA, the CDR3 is TGTGCCAGCAGCCCGCCACCCGTTAGCTCCTACAATGAGCAGTTCTTC.

The rearrangement joins TRBV2 to TRBJ1-6; D gene ambiguous. The CDR3 has 14 amino acids. The germline CDR1 and CDR2 sequences are SNHLY and FYNNEI. Deletions cut 4 bases from V and 7 bases from J, with 11 bases between. In DNA, the CDR3 is TGTGCCAGCAGTGTGGGCAGGTCGAATTCACCCCTCCACTTT. This codes for CASSVGRSNSPLHF.

The CDR3 bases are TGTGCCAGCAGCTCTCCCCAGTCGGGAGAAAAACTGTTTTTT. Translated, it gives CASSSPQSGEKLFF. V is TRBV5-6 and J is TRBJ1-4; D unresolved. The CDR3 consists of 14 residues. The germline V and J ends were trimmed by 3 bases and 8 bases, with 14 bases remaining between them. CDR1 and CDR2 (germline): SGHDT, YYEEEE.

The V and J genes are TRBV6-5 and TRBJ2-7; 8 nucleotides line up with TRBD1. The CDR3 contains 15 residues. The junction had 11 bases not matched to a gene; V was cut back by 6 bases and J by 4 bases. The V gene's germline CDR1 is MNHEY and CDR2 SVGAGI. The CDR3 coding sequence is TGTGCCAGCAGACAATCCGGGACAGGACTTTACGAGCAGTACTTC. It is translated as CASRQSGTGLYEQYF.